This TCR beta chain was retrieved from a study of T-cell reconstitution after alpha-beta-depleted transplantation in children. The TCRbeta library was prepared with unique molecular identifiers. TCRdb reprocessed the PCR reads with MiXCR, giving one entry per CDR3 protein. The sample contains just under 550,000 distinct CDR3 sequences, about a sixth of which appear only once. V lost 7 bases, J lost 5 bases, and 13 bases lay in between. The CDR3 extends over 13 amino acids. Germline V gives CDR1 LNHDA, CDR2 SQIVND (reference sequence). The sequencing used PBMCs from the stem cell graft donor, collected from the stem cell graft. This TCR was sampled from a human donor who donated a stem cell graft to a child with acute lymphoblastic leukemia. The rearrangement links TRBV19 to TRBJ2-3; D possibly matches TRBD1 or TRBD2 (5 bases each). CDR3 residues: CASNEGSVDTQYF. CDR3 DNA: TGTGCCAGTAATGAGGGGTCAGTAGATACGCAGTATTTT.